The 21 T cell receptor beta chains given below trace back to one sample, sequenced in a study of CD8 T cells in Susac syndrome. Reverse transcription of about 0.45 to 1 ug RNA was performed with random hexamers. MiXCR, run by TCRdb on the immunoSEQ multiplex PCR reads, gives a single entry per CDR3 protein. The sample carries around 200,000 distinct CDR3 sequences, approximately 90% recorded once. The specimen sequenced was CD8+ T cells from PBMCs. The source is a human donor with multiple sclerosis.

V gene TRBV12-3 or TRBV12-4 combines with J gene TRBJ1-6; D uncertain. Trimming removed 5 bases from V and 4 bases from J, with 6 bases in between. The CDR3 runs to 13 residues. Written as DNA, the CDR3 is TGTGCCAGCAGTAACAGATATAATTCACCCCTCCACTTT. Residues: CASSNRYNSPLHF.

The gene calls are TRBV6-1 and TRBJ2-3; either TRBD1 or TRBD2 may supply D (5 bases each). Germline CDR1 and CDR2: MNHNS and SASEGT. Trimming took off 0 bases at V and 3 bases at J, with 13 bases between the two ends. CDR3 size: 16 residues. The CDR3 reads CASSEAGVVTTDTQYF. CDR3 in DNA: TGTGCCAGCAGTGAAGCGGGGGTGGTTACTACAGATACGCAGTATTTT.

DNA for the CDR3: TGCGCCAGCAGCCCTCACCTGGGGGGACAGGGATACAATGAGCAGTTCTTC. Protein product: CASSPHLGGQGYNEQFF. This rearrangement joins TRBV4-3 to TRBJ2-1, with 9 bases matching TRBD1. The CDR3 has 17 amino acids. CDR1 LGHNA and CDR2 YSLEER come from the germline V gene. With V trimmed by 4 bases and J by 4 bases, 11 bases remained unmatched.

The CDR3 DNA sequence: TGTGCCAGCAGTTTAAGAGACAGCAGCACAGATACGCAGTATTTT. It encodes CASSLRDSSTDTQYF. This chain joins TRBV27 and TRBJ2-3; D might be TRBD1 (5 bases). The length of the CDR3 is 15 residues. The germline gives CDR1 MNHEY, CDR2 SMNVEV (reference sequence). V was clipped by 2 bases and J by 0 bases, with 9 bases between them.

This chain connects TRBV7-9 to TRBJ2-5; 11 positions match TRBD2. V lost 1 base and J lost 3; bases outside the gene matches: 7. The V gene's germline CDR1 is SEHNR and CDR2 FQNEAQ (reference sequence). The CDR3 is 17 amino acids. The CDR3 here is CASSLVETSGIEETQYF. CDR3 coding DNA: TGTGCCAGCAGCTTAGTGGAGACTAGCGGGATAGAAGAGACCCAGTACTTC.

This clonotype has only a few counts. This rearrangement joins TRBV11-1 to TRBJ1-1; no reliable D call. CDR1 and CDR2 from the germline V gene are SGHAT and FQDESV (reference sequence). Trimming left V 0 bases short and J 1 base short, with 3 bases between. This CDR3 region has 13 residues. CDR3 nucleotides: TGTGCCAGCAGCTTAGCGCGGAACACTGAAGCTTTCTTT. Translated: CASSLARNTEAFF.

A note on this clonotype: Germline is not matched at one junction end, which may reflect a read error. The chain carries TRBV7-8 and TRBJ1-4; TRBD1 might be the D (5 bases). The germline V gene has CDR1 SGHVS and CDR2 FQNEAQ. This CDR3 is 14 amino acids long. The CDR3 DNA sequence: TGTGCCAGCTGCTTAGGGGCGCCTAATGAAAAACTGTTTTTT. Its protein product is CASCLGAPNEKLFF.

This chain links TRBV7-9 with TRBJ1-4; D might be TRBD1 (5 bases). The CDR3 contains 13 residues. V was clipped by 6 bases and J by 6 bases, with 11 bases between them. From germline, CDR1 is SEHNR and CDR2 FQNEAQ (reference sequence). CDR3 sequence reads: CASSSGGDEKLFF. For the CDR3, the DNA is TGTGCCAGCAGTTCCGGGGGGGATGAAAAACTGTTTTTT.

The CDR3 DNA reads TGTGCCAGCAGCGGGACAGGGAATGAAAAACTGTTTTTT. Its protein is CASSGTGNEKLFF. The gene calls are TRBV9 and TRBJ1-4, with TRBD1 identical over 8 bases. CDR1 and CDR2 (germline): SGDLS, YYNGEE. V gave up 3 bases and J gave up 5 bases; unmatched junction bases: 0. This CDR3 comprises 13 residues. Together with reference TRBV9 and TRBJ1-4, the CDR3 gives the full variable domain: DSGVTQTPKHLITATGQRVTLRCSPRSGDLSVYWYQQSLDQGLQFLIQYYNGEERAKGNILERFSAQQFPDLHSELNLSSLELGDSALYFCASSGTGNEKLFFGSGTQLSVL.

The rearrangement joins TRBV4-3 to TRBJ2-1, with D perhaps matching TRBD1 (7 bases). CDR1 LGHNA and CDR2 YSLEER come from the germline V gene. The CDR3 totals 18 residues. The V end lost 5 bases, the J end lost 7 bases, and 27 bases lay between the germline ends. The CDR3 coding sequence is TGCGCCAGCAGCATGACAGGGACTGCGAATGAGGGCTTTAATGAGCAGTTCTTC. Protein product: CASSMTGTANEGFNEQFF.

The chain recombines TRBV19 with TRBJ2-7, with D unclear. V was clipped by 0 bases and J by 7 bases, with 10 bases between them. Germline V gene data show CDR1 as LNHDA and CDR2 as SQIVND (reference sequence). The CDR3 runs to 13 residues. The CDR3 DNA is TGTGCCAGTAGTATAGATGGACCCAGTGAGCAGTACTTC. Protein: CASSIDGPSEQYF.

This chain uses TRBV7-9 with TRBJ2-1, with D perhaps TRBD2 (6 bases). Between the trimmed V and J ends, which lost 3 bases and 15 bases, there was a span of 15 bases. The V gene's germline CDR1 is SEHNR and CDR2 FQNEAQ (reference sequence). The CDR3 has 12 residues. CDR3 bases: TGTGCCAGCAGCTTCCCCTTAGCGGAGGGGTTCTTC. It encodes CASSFPLAEGFF. The complete variable domain, with remaining parts taken from reference TRBV7-9 and TRBJ2-1, reads DTGVSQNPRHKITKRGQNVTFRCDPISEHNRLYWYRQTLGQGPEFLTYFQNEAQLEKSRLLSDRFSAERPKGSFSTLEIQRTEQGDSAMYLCASSFPLAEGFFGPGTRLTVL.

V is TRBV11-2 and J is TRBJ2-1; D not resolved. The CDR3 has 15 amino acids. Germline CDR1 reads SGHAT; CDR2 reads FQNNGV. Deletions cut 0 bases from V and 2 bases from J, with 8 bases between. CDR3 sequence reads: CASSLESGAYNEQFF. CDR3 coding DNA: TGTGCCAGCAGCTTAGAAAGTGGCGCCTACAATGAGCAGTTCTTC.

V usage is TRBV5-6 and J usage is TRBJ2-1, with 9 bases matching TRBD1. The CDR3 sequence is 16 residues long. After removal of 4 bases from V and 1 base from J, the junction contained 6 bases not matched to a gene. The V gene's germline CDR1 is SGHDT and CDR2 YYEEEE. CDR3 amino acids: CASSLWTGESYNEQFF. DNA for the CDR3: TGTGCCAGCAGCCTTTGGACAGGGGAGTCCTACAATGAGCAGTTCTTC.

V is TRBV10-3 and J is TRBJ2-7; TRBD1 aligns across 8 bases. Germline values: CDR1 ENHRY, CDR2 SYGVKD. This CDR3 contains 15 residues. V lost 4 bases and J lost 2; bases outside the gene matches: 7. This chain's CDR3 is CAISGGQANTYEQYF. CDR3 nucleotide sequence: TGTGCCATCAGTGGGGGACAGGCGAATACCTACGAGCAGTACTTC.

V gene TRBV9 combines with J gene TRBJ2-1; possibly TRBD2 for D (7 bases). Looked up from germline, CDR1 is SGDLS and CDR2 is YYNGEE. This CDR3 is 16 amino acids long. V lost 0 bases, J lost 7 bases, and 17 bases lay in between. The CDR3 region is CASSVGGGAVLNEQFF. The CDR3 nucleotides read TGTGCCAGCAGCGTAGGAGGGGGGGCCGTGTTGAATGAGCAGTTCTTC. Based on the CDR3 plus reference TRBV9 and TRBJ2-1, the full variable domain is DSGVTQTPKHLITATGQRVTLRCSPRSGDLSVYWYQQSLDQGLQFLIQYYNGEERAKGNILERFSAQQFPDLHSELNLSSLELGDSALYFCASSVGGGAVLNEQFFGPGTRLTVL.

CDR3 amino acids: CASSTSPLGANVLTF. For the CDR3, the DNA is TGTGCCAGCAGCACGAGTCCGCTAGGTGCCAACGTCCTGACTTTC. The chain recombines TRBV28 with TRBJ2-6; D is undetermined. The CDR3 runs to 15 residues. CDR1 MDHEN and CDR2 SYDVKM come from the germline V gene. V lost 6 bases to trimming and J lost 7 bases, with 16 bases between them.

The CDR3 protein is CASSKYPRETTDTQYF. In DNA, the CDR3 is TGTGCCAGCAGCAAGTACCCGCGGGAAACCACAGATACGCAGTATTTT. The chain has TRBV7-9 and TRBJ2-3; D perhaps matches TRBD2 (6 bases). The V and J ends lost 5 bases and 2 bases respectively, with 17 bases between them. Germline CDR1 and CDR2: SEHNR and FQNEAQ (reference sequence). The CDR3 spans 16 residues.

The V gene is TRBV6-6, the J gene TRBJ2-3; D not resolved. V shed 5 bases and J shed 4 bases, with 19 bases lying between them. CDR1 MNHNY and CDR2 SVGAGI come from the germline V gene (reference sequence). This CDR3 region has 16 residues. The CDR3 loop reads CASSPRVTLPADTQYF. The CDR3, as DNA: TGTGCCAGCAGTCCTAGGGTGACCCTCCCCGCAGATACGCAGTATTTT.

J is TRBJ2-1 and V is TRBV5-4; 10 bases match TRBD2. In germline, CDR1 is SGHNT, CDR2 YYREEE (reference sequence). The CDR3 is 16 amino acids. The V gene end was trimmed by 2 bases and the J gene end by 5 bases; junction bases not matched to a gene: 7. The CDR3 DNA reads TGTGCCAGCAGCTTTAAACGGCTAGCGGGAGACAATGAGCAGTTCTTC. Encoded protein: CASSFKRLAGDNEQFF.

The CDR3, as DNA: TGCAGCGTTGGACACAGCTACTCCTACGAGCAGTACTTC. It codes for CSVGHSYSYEQYF. The chain employs TRBV29-1 and TRBJ2-7, with D unresolved. Germline V CDR1 and CDR2: SQVTM, ANQGSEA. V dropped 4 bases and J dropped 0 bases, with 10 bases sitting between them. The CDR3 runs 13 residues.